This T cell receptor (beta chain) appears in the sequencing data of a study of shared clonotypes between healthy human individuals. At the level of the study: Per donor, three plates held CD4 naive cells, three held CD4 memory, two held CD8 naive and one held CD8 memory.

V gave up 5 bases and J gave up 4 bases, with 14 bases separating them. The CDR3 is made up of 14 amino acids. CDR1 is SGHRS and CDR2 is YFSETQ in the germline V gene. CD4+ cells yielded CD45RA+ naive and CD45RA-negative memory subsets. For each subset, genomic DNA was distributed in equal portions over several immunoSEQ plates. Only in-frame clones appear in the TCRdb table, and some are missing; sequencing was by immunoSEQ multiplex PCR. The sample includes over a million clones, roughly 95% seen only once; the top ten take more than 0.9%. The TCR comes from a man aged 25 to 45 in good health. The genes are TRBV5-1 and TRBJ2-3; tentative D call: TRBD2 (5 bases). The sequenced sample was naive CD4+ T cells sorted from blood. Subset given: CD45RA+ positively selected. The CDR3 DNA reads TGCGCCAGCAGTTCGGATAGCGCGGCAGATACGCAGTATTTT. It translates to CASSSDSAADTQYF.